This T cell receptor (beta chain) was identified during a study of shared clonotypes between healthy human individuals. Original handling: ImmunoSEQ junction-only sequences lacked quality scores, so their filtering differed. Using immunoSEQ multiplex PCR, the repertoire was profiled, and TCRdb retains in-frame clones only, with some absent. V and J calls and clone size are as listed in that table; D and trimming were resolved from the DNA. The sample shows about 1.5 million clones, 95% to 99% of them seen only once. CDR1 and CDR2 from the germline V gene are SQVTM and ANQGSEA. The CDR3 runs 12 residues. Deletions cut 3 bases from V and 1 base from J, with 5 bases between. Concerning this clone itself: Other nucleotide sequences in the sample specify the same CDR3.

The TCR comes from a young man in good health. The sequencing input was naive CD4+ T cells sorted from blood. Sample subset: CD45RA+ positively selected. The chain has TRBV29-1 and TRBJ2-3; D call uncertain. The CDR3 spells CSVDAGTDTQYF. The CDR3 DNA follows: TGCAGCGTTGATGCGGGCACAGATACGCAGTATTTT.